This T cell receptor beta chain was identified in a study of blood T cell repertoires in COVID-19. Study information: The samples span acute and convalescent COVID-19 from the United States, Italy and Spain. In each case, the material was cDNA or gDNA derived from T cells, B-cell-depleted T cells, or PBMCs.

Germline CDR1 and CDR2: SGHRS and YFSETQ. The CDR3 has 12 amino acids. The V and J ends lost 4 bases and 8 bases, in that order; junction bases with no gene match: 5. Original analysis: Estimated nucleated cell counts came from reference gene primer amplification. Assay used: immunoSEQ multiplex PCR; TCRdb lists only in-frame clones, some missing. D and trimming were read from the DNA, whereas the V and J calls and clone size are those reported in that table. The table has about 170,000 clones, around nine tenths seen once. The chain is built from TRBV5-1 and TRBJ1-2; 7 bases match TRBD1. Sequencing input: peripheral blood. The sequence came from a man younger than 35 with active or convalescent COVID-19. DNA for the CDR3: TGCGCCAGCAGCCCCGACAGGGACGGCTACACCTTC. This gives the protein CASSPDRDGYTF.